The 18 T cell receptor beta chains presented below share a single source sample, sequenced in a study of T cells in Graves' hyperthyroidism and ophthalmopathy. RNA transcripts served as the template for amplifying TCR beta CDR3 regions. A first-round RT-PCR of the TCR CDR3 used the HTBI primer set. TCRdb reprocessed the multiplex PCR reads with MiXCR, giving one entry per CDR3 protein. The sample contains around 300,000 distinct CDR3 sequences, 20% to 25% of which appear only once. Sequencing was done on a sample of blood. The receptors were sampled from a man between 25 and 39 years old with Graves' ophthalmopathy.

J is TRBJ1-2 and V is TRBV5-1; 8 bases match TRBD1. Trimming removed 2 bases from V and 7 bases from J; junction bases left unmatched: 7. The length of the CDR3 is 14 residues. Germline V gene data show CDR1 as SGHRS and CDR2 as YFSETQ. CDR3 sequence: CASSFTDRGGGYTF. The CDR3, as DNA: TGCGCCAGCAGCTTCACTGACAGGGGAGGTGGCTACACCTTC. Supplemented by reference TRBV5-1 and TRBJ1-2, the full variable domain reads KAGVTQTPRYLIKTRGQQVTLSCSPISGHRSVSWYQQTPGQGLQFLFEYFSETQRNKGNFPGRFSGRQFSNSRSEMNVSTLELGDSALYLCASSFTDRGGGYTFGSGTRLTVV.

This clonotype has ten or more counts. The gene calls are TRBV30 and TRBJ1-2; D not certain. The CDR3 length is 13 residues. V was trimmed by 8 bases and J by 7 bases, leaving 20 bases between them. Germline V CDR1 and CDR2: GTSNPN, SVGIG (reference sequence). CDR3 sequence reads: CALSRSLLGGYTF. The CDR3 DNA sequence: TGTGCCCTTAGTAGATCCCTCCTCGGTGGCTACACCTTC. The full variable domain, its missing parts supplied by reference TRBV30 and TRBJ1-2, is SQTIHQWPATLVQPVGSPLSLECTVEGTSNPNLYWYRQAAGRGLQLLFYSVGIGQISSEVPQNLSASRPQDRQFILSSKKLLLSDSGFYLCALSRSLLGGYTFGSGTRLTVV.

The rearrangement links TRBV2 to TRBJ2-7, with 7 bases identical to TRBD2. CDR1 and CDR2 (germline): SNHLY, FYNNEI. Unmatched junction bases numbered 12, after V lost 7 bases and J lost 3 bases. The CDR3 is 15 residues long. This CDR3 is CASKPLPGGNYEQYF. As DNA, the CDR3 is TGTGCCAGCAAACCTTTGCCGGGAGGAAACTACGAGCAGTACTTC.

There are a few counts of this clonotype. This chain uses TRBV27 with TRBJ1-2; 8 bases agree with TRBD1. The CDR3 sequence is 13 residues long. The germline V gene encodes CDR1 MNHEY and CDR2 SMNVEV (reference sequence). V gave up 2 bases and J gave up 7 bases; unmatched junction bases: 3. The CDR3 nucleotides read TGTGCCAGCAGTTTACAGGGGGCGGGTGGCTACACCTTC. The encoded protein is CASSLQGAGGYTF.

The chain employs TRBV27 and TRBJ2-5, with TRBD2 as a possible D gene (5 bases). V lost 9 bases and J lost 5, with 10 bases in between. The CDR3 totals 11 residues. Germline values: CDR1 MNHEY, CDR2 SMNVEV (reference sequence). CDR3 sequence: CASRTGETQYF. The DNA of the CDR3 is TGTGCCAGTCGGACGGGGGAGACCCAGTACTTC.

The gene calls are TRBV19 and TRBJ2-7; maybe TRBD1 (5 bases). In germline, CDR1 is LNHDA, CDR2 SQIVND (reference sequence). The CDR3 length is 16 residues. V was trimmed by 3 bases and J by 6 bases, leaving 21 bases between them. This chain's CDR3 is CASSIGNPGFPGEQYF. The CDR3 DNA follows: TGTGCCAGTAGTATCGGAAATCCAGGGTTCCCGGGCGAGCAGTACTTC.

CDR3 loop: CASSYHRSGRAAETQYF. The CDR3 DNA reads as TGTGCCAGCAGTTACCACAGAAGCGGGAGGGCCGCTGAGACCCAGTACTTC. V gene TRBV9 combines with J gene TRBJ2-5, with 10 bases aligning to TRBD2. CDR3 length: 17 amino acids. Germline assignment: CDR1 SGDLS and CDR2 YYNGEE. Germline trimming cut 5 bases from V and 5 bases from J; bases unmatched to any gene: 15.

There are many counts of this clonotype. This chain connects TRBV3-1 to TRBJ2-5; a weak D match, TRBD1 (5 bases). The CDR3 covers 14 residues. Germline V lookup: CDR1 LGHDT, CDR2 YNNKEL (reference sequence). Trimming shortened V by 1 base and J by 5 bases, and 11 bases separated the two germline ends. The chain's CDR3 is CASSQVGRGETQYF. In DNA, the CDR3 is TGTGCCAGCAGCCAAGTGGGAAGGGGTGAGACCCAGTACTTC.

This clonotype was seen repeatedly, ten times or more. This sequence joins TRBV29-1 and TRBJ2-7; D call uncertain. The V end was cut by 6 bases, the J end by 2 bases, with 14 bases between. CDR1 SQVTM and CDR2 ANQGSEA come from the germline V gene. This CDR3 is built from 13 residues. CDR3 coding DNA: TGCAGCGTACGGGCCGACTCTACCTACGAGCAGTACTTC. Amino acid sequence: CSVRADSTYEQYF.

This clonotype was counted only a few times. The V gene is TRBV12-3 or TRBV12-4, the J gene TRBJ2-1, with TRBD2 matching 7 bases. The CDR3 spans 15 residues. The V gene end was trimmed by 3 bases and the J gene end by 4 bases; junction bases not matched to a gene: 6. The CDR3 nucleotides read TGTGCCAGCAGTTTTGGGGCGGGAGTGTACAATGAGCAGTTCTTC. It encodes CASSFGAGVYNEQFF.

This rearrangement joins TRBV24-1 to TRBJ2-2; TRBD2 is a possible D gene (7 bases). The CDR3 totals 17 residues. V shed 1 base and J shed 4 bases, with 15 bases lying between them. Germline V gene lookup returns CDR1 KGHDR and CDR2 SFDVKD. This chain's CDR3 is CATSDFKGGLVTGELFF. The DNA for the CDR3 is TGTGCCACCAGTGATTTCAAGGGGGGGCTAGTCACCGGGGAGCTGTTTTTT.

This rearrangement joins TRBV5-1 to TRBJ2-3, with 10 positions matching TRBD2. The CDR3 runs to 16 residues. Germline CDR1 is SGHRS and CDR2 is YFSETQ. The J segment lost 0 bases and the V segment lost 8 bases, leaving 9 bases of the junction unmatched. CDR3 region: CASAGLADSSTDTQYF. CDR3 coding DNA: TGCGCCAGTGCAGGACTAGCGGACTCTAGCACAGATACGCAGTATTTT.

This clonotype was counted between two and nine times. The V and J genes are TRBV18 and TRBJ2-2; 8 nucleotides match TRBD2. The CDR3 sequence is 15 residues long. V lost 8 bases and J lost 2; bases outside the gene matches: 7. Germline V gives CDR1 KGHSH, CDR2 LQKENI. As DNA, the CDR3 is TGTGCCAGCCAAGTGGGACTAGGAAACACCGGGGAGCTGTTTTTT. Residues: CASQVGLGNTGELFF.

This rearrangement joins TRBV7-6 to TRBJ1-1; maybe TRBD1 (5 bases). The germline V and J ends were trimmed by 5 bases and 6 bases, with 22 bases remaining between them. Per germline, CDR1 SGHVS and CDR2 FNYEAQ. This CDR3 comprises 16 residues. DNA of the CDR3: TGTGCCAGCAGCCCGAACACGGGACCGGGACGGTCTGAAGCTTTCTTT. Its protein is CASSPNTGPGRSEAFF.

This clonotype was counted many times. This chain joins TRBV20-1 and TRBJ1-1, with TRBD1 as a possible D gene (5 bases). The CDR3 has 12 amino acids. Germline assignment: CDR1 DFQATT and CDR2 SNEGSKA (reference sequence). Trimming removed 6 bases from V and 5 bases from J, with 13 bases in between. In DNA form, the CDR3 reads TGCAGTGCCCCGGGGGAAGGGACTGAAGCTTTCTTT. This sequence encodes CSAPGEGTEAFF.

This clonotype was seen repeatedly, ten times or more. This chain links TRBV13 with TRBJ1-1; 7 positions match TRBD1. The CDR3 sequence is 16 residues long. Per germline, CDR1 PRHDT and CDR2 FYEKMQ (reference sequence). The junction had 7 bases not matched to a gene; V was cut back by 2 bases and J by 1 base. Here the CDR3 reads CASSLFIGTANTEAFF. The CDR3 DNA reads TGTGCCAGCAGCTTATTCATCGGGACAGCGAACACTGAAGCTTTCTTT.

About this clonotype itself: A much bigger clone sits one base away, suggesting this may be a read error. The CDR3 loop is CASSLDRGSNEQYF. DNA for the CDR3: TGCGCCAGCAGCTTGGATAGGGGATCCAACGAGCAGTACTTC. The chain recombines TRBV5-1 with TRBJ2-7; tentative D call: TRBD1 (5 bases). CDR3 size: 14 residues. V dropped 0 bases and J dropped 5 bases, with 12 bases sitting between them. Germline CDR1 SGHRS, CDR2 YFSETQ.

This clonotype was picked up many times. The chain has TRBV2 and TRBJ2-5; 8 bases are a match to TRBD2. The germline CDR1 and CDR2 sequences are SNHLY and FYNNEI. The CDR3 loop spans 16 amino acids. The V gene end was trimmed by 5 bases and the J gene end by 5 bases; junction bases not matched to a gene: 13. The DNA of the CDR3 is TGTGCCAGCAGTTTCAGACCGGGACTAGTAGGGGAGACCCAGTACTTC. Translated: CASSFRPGLVGETQYF.